One sample yielded the 18 T cell receptor beta chains listed below, sequenced in a study of PD-1 blockade in classical Hodgkin lymphoma. The assay was immunoSEQ multiplex PCR, and TCRdb's table has in-frame clones only and misses some. This table holds 30,000 to 40,000 clones, about 89% found once. Time point indicated: newly diagnosed, previously untreated cHL patient sample. Isolation of CD4+ T cells from thawed PBMCs was performed by magnetic negative selection. Sequencing was carried out using CD4+ T cells from blood. The source is a human donor with classical Hodgkin lymphoma.

This rearrangement joins TRBV18 to TRBJ2-1, with D possibly TRBD2 on 5 matching bases. The CDR3 contains 15 residues. Per germline, CDR1 KGHSH and CDR2 LQKENI. V was trimmed by 3 bases and J by 6 bases, leaving 15 bases between them. The CDR3 DNA reads as TGTGCCAGCTCACCTCCCGGGGAAGGTTTCAATGAGCAGTTCTTC. Translating gives CASSPPGEGFNEQFF.

The CDR3 spells CANKLRWGVGAKETQYF. The CDR3 DNA reads as TGCGCCAATAAACTGCGGTGGGGGGTAGGGGCAAAAGAGACCCAGTACTTC. The chain couples TRBV5-1 to TRBJ2-5, with D possibly being TRBD2 (6 bases). V lost 9 bases to trimming and J lost 3 bases, with 27 bases between them. CDR1 SGHRS and CDR2 YFSETQ come from the germline V gene. The CDR3 totals 17 residues. The whole variable domain, filled in from reference TRBV5-1 and TRBJ2-5, reads KAGVTQTPRYLIKTRGQQVTLSCSPISGHRSVSWYQQTPGQGLQFLFEYFSETQRNKGNFPGRFSGRQFSNSRSEMNVSTLELGDSALYLCANKLRWGVGAKETQYFGPGTRLLVL.

The chain joins TRBV28 to TRBJ2-1; the match to TRBD2 covers 10 bases. The CDR3 loop spans 15 amino acids. V lost 7 bases and J lost 12; bases outside the gene matches: 15. Germline CDR1 and CDR2: MDHEN and SYDVKM. As DNA, the CDR3 is TGTGCCAGCACCTCTCCGGGACTAGCGCGGGAGGGGCAGTTCTTC. Translating it yields CASTSPGLAREGQFF.

V usage is TRBV9 and J usage is TRBJ1-2, with 8 bases matching TRBD1. V lost 3 bases, J lost 8 bases, and 9 bases stayed unmatched. This CDR3 spans 14 amino acids. Germline V gene data show CDR1 as SGDLS and CDR2 as YYNGEE. CDR3: CASSAGQGAGGYTF. The CDR3 coding sequence is TGTGCCAGCAGCGCGGGGCAGGGGGCTGGCGGCTACACCTTC.

This sequence joins TRBV7-2 and TRBJ2-6; no clear D gene. V dropped 4 bases and J dropped 4 bases, with 11 bases sitting between them. Germline lookup yields CDR1 SGHTA and CDR2 FQGNSA. This CDR3 is built from 15 residues. The CDR3: CASSSAPSGANVLTF. The DNA for the CDR3 is TGTGCCAGCAGCTCAGCTCCGTCGGGGGCCAACGTCCTGACTTTC.

This clone was counted a single time. This rearrangement joins TRBV7-9 to TRBJ2-1; unclear D gene. This CDR3 comprises 17 residues. CDR1 and CDR2 (germline): SEHNR, FQNEAQ (reference sequence). V lost 0 bases to trimming and J lost 8 bases, with 20 bases between them. In DNA form, the CDR3 reads TGTGCCAGCAGCTTAGCGCTAAGACCAATGGGTGGGGATGAGCAGTTCTTC. This encodes CASSLALRPMGGDEQFF.

The chain uses TRBV29-1 and TRBJ2-3; D remains ambiguous. The CDR3 contains 13 residues. Trimming took 0 bases from V and 2 from J, leaving 6 bases between them. CDR1 is SQVTM and CDR2 is ANQGSEA in the germline V gene. The CDR3 protein is CSVEETLTDTQYF. The CDR3 DNA sequence: TGCAGCGTTGAAGAGACCCTCACAGATACGCAGTATTTT.

DNA of the CDR3: TGCGCCAGCAGGGCGTCGGGGCGGGATACGCAGTATTTT. This gives the protein CASRASGRDTQYF. V gene TRBV5-1 combines with J gene TRBJ2-3, with D perhaps TRBD1 or TRBD2 (5 bases each). There are 13 residues in the CDR3. Germline CDR1 and CDR2: SGHRS and YFSETQ. The V end was cut by 5 bases, the J end by 6 bases, with 13 bases between.

The chain carries TRBV9 and TRBJ1-3, with D hard to call. Germline values: CDR1 SGDLS, CDR2 YYNGEE. The CDR3 covers 15 residues. Deletions cut 3 bases from V and 3 bases from J, with 13 bases between. DNA for the CDR3: TGTGCCAGCAGCGCCGGGTCCAATGGTGGAAACACCATATATTTT. Its protein product is CASSAGSNGGNTIYF.

The chain carries TRBV7-2 and TRBJ2-3; D might be TRBD1 or TRBD2, each matching 5 bases. The germline gives CDR1 SGHTA, CDR2 FQGNSA. V dropped 5 bases and J dropped 6 bases, with 18 bases sitting between them. The CDR3 has 15 residues. The CDR3 loop is CASSLDSPWGDTQYF. CDR3 sequence (DNA): TGTGCCAGCAGCCTAGACTCACCGTGGGGGGATACGCAGTATTTT.

The chain couples TRBV30 to TRBJ2-5; D is undetermined. V was clipped by 3 bases and J by 5 bases, with 13 bases between them. Germline V CDR1 and CDR2: GTSNPN, SVGIG (reference sequence). The CDR3 has 13 amino acids. CDR3 DNA: TGTGCCTGGAGGAGAAGGTGGCTGGAGACCCAGTACTTC. Translated, it gives CAWRRRWLETQYF.

This chain uses TRBV2 with TRBJ2-7; D remains unclear. Trimming cost V 6 bases and J 9 bases, with 18 bases left between them. This CDR3 region has 13 residues. The germline CDR1 and CDR2 sequences are SNHLY and FYNNEI. The CDR3 sequence is CASRSSILGAQYF. The CDR3, as DNA: TGTGCCAGCAGGTCGTCTATCTTGGGTGCGCAGTACTTC.

V and J are TRBV7-2 and TRBJ2-1; D is possibly TRBD2 (6 bases). CDR1 is SGHTA, CDR2 FQGNSA, per germline. The CDR3 runs to 15 residues. Between the trimmed V and J ends, which lost 1 base and 4 bases, there was a span of 11 bases. CDR3 residues: CASSLDGGGYNEQFF. The DNA of the CDR3 is TGTGCCAGCAGCTTAGACGGGGGAGGATACAATGAGCAGTTCTTC.

The chain combines TRBV4-3 with TRBJ2-1; no definite D call. The CDR3 is made up of 15 amino acids. The germline V gene has CDR1 LGHNA and CDR2 YSLEER. With 0 bases removed from V and 2 bases from J, the gap between germline ends came to 8 bases. The DNA of the CDR3 is TGCGCCAGCAGCCAAGATGGAATAGCCTACAATGAGCAGTTCTTC. The encoded protein is CASSQDGIAYNEQFF.

The genes are TRBV15 and TRBJ2-7; 7 bases match TRBD2. The V gene end was trimmed by 2 bases and the J gene end by 7 bases; junction bases not matched to a gene: 14. The CDR3 has 16 amino acids. Germline V CDR1 and CDR2: LNHNV, YYDKDF (reference sequence). Here the CDR3 reads CATSRTSVKPTGEQYF. CDR3 nucleotides: TGTGCCACCAGCAGAACTAGCGTCAAACCGACGGGGGAGCAGTACTTC.

The V and J genes are TRBV19 and TRBJ2-7; tentative D call: TRBD2 (5 bases). Germline V gene sequence: CDR1 LNHDA, CDR2 SQIVND (reference sequence). This CDR3 has 15 amino acids. Between the trimmed V and J ends, which lost 1 base and 3 bases, there was a span of 13 bases. The CDR3 DNA follows: TGTGCCAGTAGTATAGTGGGCGGGTTCAACTACGAGCAGTACTTC. It is translated as CASSIVGGFNYEQYF.

The V gene is TRBV14, the J gene TRBJ1-2; no firm D call. The germline V gene encodes CDR1 SGHDN and CDR2 FVKESK. Trimming removed 4 bases at V and 6 bases at J, with 12 bases between. The CDR3 runs 13 residues. Here the CDR3 DNA reads TGTGCCAGCAGCCCCCGGATGGGAGATGGCTACACCTTC. Protein product: CASSPRMGDGYTF.

This clone turned up a few times. The rearrangement uses TRBV6-5 and TRBJ1-1, with TRBD1 matching 7 bases. The CDR3 consists of 14 residues. V trimming: 3 bases; J trimming: 5 bases; junction bases outside the gene matches: 6. Germline assignment: CDR1 MNHEY and CDR2 SVGAGI. The CDR3 sequence is CASSYQGDGTEAFF. The CDR3, as DNA: TGTGCCAGCAGTTATCAGGGGGATGGAACTGAAGCTTTCTTT.